Presented here are 3 T cell receptor beta chains from one specimen sequenced in a study of T cell responses to AZD1222 COVID-19 vaccine. TCRdb's copy holds only in-frame clones and misses some; the assay was immunoSEQ multiplex PCR. Found here are roughly 180,000 clones, about 94% of them singletons; the top ten hold about 9.3%. Source: peripheral blood, taken on day 0 of AZD1222 vaccination. These receptors all come from an adult in good health.

The chain recombines TRBV18 with TRBJ1-1, with D possibly TRBD1 on 6 matching bases. Trimming stripped 4 bases from V and 1 base from J, with 13 bases between. There are 15 residues in the CDR3. Germline V CDR1 and CDR2: KGHSH, LQKENI. This CDR3 reads CASSLKIQGNTEAFF. The DNA for the CDR3 is TGTGCCAGCTCACTCAAAATACAGGGGAACACTGAAGCTTTCTTT. The variable domain in full, with the rest retrieved from reference TRBV18 and TRBJ1-1, is NAGVMQNPRHLVRRRGQEARLRCSPMKGHSHVYWYRQLPEEGLKFMVYLQKENIIDESGMPKERFSAEFPKEGPSILRIQQVVRGDSAAYFCASSLKIQGNTEAFFGQGTRLTVV.

The genes are TRBV10-3 and TRBJ2-2; no clear D. Trimming cost V 10 bases and J 6 bases, with 9 bases left between them. The CDR3 is 11 amino acids. CDR1 and CDR2 from the germline V gene are ENHRY and SYGVKD. CDR3 amino acids: CATNVAGELFF. The DNA for the CDR3 is TGTGCCACCAATGTGGCCGGGGAGCTGTTTTTT.

V gene TRBV18 combines with J gene TRBJ2-2, with TRBD2 as a possible D gene (5 bases). The germline V gene has CDR1 KGHSH and CDR2 LQKENI. The CDR3 is 16 amino acids. Trimming pared 4 bases from V and 4 bases from J, leaving 16 bases between. Written as DNA, the CDR3 is TGTGCCAGCTCACTGAAGAAAGGACGGGGCACCGGGGAGCTGTTTTTT. This sequence encodes CASSLKKGRGTGELFF.